This T cell receptor (beta chain) appears in the sequencing data of a study of T cell repertoires in cytomegalovirus infection. The wider study: Selected CMV epitopes included recently identified HLA-C-restricted ones as well as well-studied HLA-B-restricted ones. Public TCR beta signatures were indicative of both CMV infection and a matching HLA type. Study results and caveats: Dominating the ex vivo response were TCR beta clonotypes that were CMV-specific and HLA-C-restricted.

This CDR3 contains 16 residues. V was clipped by 0 bases and J by 2 bases, with 14 bases between them. Germline V gives CDR1 SGHRS, CDR2 YFSETQ. One entry per CDR3 protein, called by TCRdb with MiXCR from the reads. Of around 200,000 distinct CDR3 sequences listed, around 40% are singletons. This clonotype showed up just a few times. Its target is not known. The V call is TRBV5-1, the J call TRBJ2-5; D is possibly TRBD1 (5 bases). Sequenced here: CD8+ T cells from cultured PBMCs, sampled from culture after CMV antigen stimulation. This sequence was found in a human donor in good health (CMV status not recorded). Some clones in this sample may be carry-over from other donors' samples. The CDR3 region is CASSLGSRGRQETQYF. The CDR3 DNA is TGCGCCAGCAGCTTGGGAAGTAGGGGCCGTCAAGAGACCCAGTACTTC. Supplemented by reference TRBV5-1 and TRBJ2-5, the full variable domain reads KAGVTQTPRYLIKTRGQQVTLSCSPISGHRSVSWYQQTPGQGLQFLFEYFSETQRNKGNFPGRFSGRQFSNSRSEMNVSTLELGDSALYLCASSLGSRGRQETQYFGPGTRLLVL.